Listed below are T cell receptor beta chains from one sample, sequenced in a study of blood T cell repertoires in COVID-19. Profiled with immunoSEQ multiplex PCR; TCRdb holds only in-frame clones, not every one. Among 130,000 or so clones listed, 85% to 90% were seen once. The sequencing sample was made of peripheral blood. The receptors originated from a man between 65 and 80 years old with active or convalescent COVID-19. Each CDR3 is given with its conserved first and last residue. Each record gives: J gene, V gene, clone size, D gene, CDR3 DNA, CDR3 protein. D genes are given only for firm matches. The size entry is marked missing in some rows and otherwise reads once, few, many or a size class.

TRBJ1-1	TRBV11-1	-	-	TGTGCCAGCAGCTTGGATGGGGGGATCACTGAAGCTTTCTTT	CASSLDGGITEAFF
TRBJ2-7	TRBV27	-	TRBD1	TGTGCCAGCAAGTTAGGGACAGGGTCGAAGCAGTACTTC	CASKLGTGSKQYF
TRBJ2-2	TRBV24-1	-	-	TGTGCCACCAGTGATTTACGGACTTTTAACACCGGGGAGCTGTTTTTT	CATSDLRTFNTGELFF
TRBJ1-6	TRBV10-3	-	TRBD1	TGTGCCATCAGGGGACAGGACTATTCACCCCTCCACTTT	CAIRGQDYSPLHF
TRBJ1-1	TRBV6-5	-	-	TGTGCCAGCAGGAAAAGGGGGGAAGCTTTCTTT	CASRKRGEAFF
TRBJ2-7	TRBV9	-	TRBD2	TGTGCCAGCAGCGTAGCGGCGGGAGGGCCACCCCACGAGCAGTACTTC	CASSVAAGGPPHEQYF
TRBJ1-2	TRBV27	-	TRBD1	TGTGCCAGCAGTCCTGGGACAGGGGCCTTTCACTATGGCTACACCTTC	CASSPGTGAFHYGYTF
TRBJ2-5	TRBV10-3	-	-	TGTGCCATCAGTGAGGTACCGAGAGAAGAGACCCAGTACTTC	CAISEVPREETQYF
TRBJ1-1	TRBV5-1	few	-	TGCGCCAGCAGCTTGCTAGTAGGAGGGGTCAACACTGAAGCTTTCTTT	CASSLLVGGVNTEAFF
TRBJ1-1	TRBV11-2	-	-	TGTGCCAGCAGCTTGATGGAGGTGAACACTGAAGCTTTCTTT	CASSLMEVNTEAFF
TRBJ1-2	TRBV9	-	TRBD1	TGTGCCAGCAGCGAACAGGGGGCCTATGGCTACACCTTC	CASSEQGAYGYTF
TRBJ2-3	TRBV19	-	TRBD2	TGTGCCAGTAGTGCGGGGACTAGCGGCACAGATACGCAGTATTTT	CASSAGTSGTDTQYF
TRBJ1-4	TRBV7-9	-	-	TGTGCCAGCAGCGTTGCCTCAGGGACTACGTCCAGTGAAAAACTGTTTTTT	CASSVASGTTSSEKLFF
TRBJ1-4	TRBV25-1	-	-	TGTGCCAGCAGTGATACAGGGCGCGTTAATGAAAAACTGTTTTTT	CASSDTGRVNEKLFF
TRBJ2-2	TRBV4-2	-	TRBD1	TGTGCCAGCAGGAAGACAGGGGTAAGCGGCGGGAACACCGGGGAGCTGTTTTTT	CASRKTGVSGGNTGELFF
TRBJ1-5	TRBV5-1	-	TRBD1	TGCGCCAGCAGCTTATCCGGGACAGATAGCAATCAGCCCCAGCATTTT	CASSLSGTDSNQPQHF
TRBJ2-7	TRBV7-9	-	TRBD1	TGTGCCAGCAGCCCCGGGACAGGGAAGCCCTACGAGCAGTACTTC	CASSPGTGKPYEQYF
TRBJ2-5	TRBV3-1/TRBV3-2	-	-	TGTGCCAGCAGCCGAGGGTACTCACAAGAGACCCAGTACTTC	CASSRGYSQETQYF
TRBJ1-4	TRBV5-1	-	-	TGCGCCAGCAGCTTGGAATTGGAGGGGAATGAAAAACTGTTTTTT	CASSLELEGNEKLFF
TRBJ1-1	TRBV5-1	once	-	TGCGCCAGCAGCTTCGGAGCAGAGAACACTGAAGCTTTCTTT	CASSFGAENTEAFF
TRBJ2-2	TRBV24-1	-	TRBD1	TGTGCCACCAGTGACTCATTGACAGGGTTGTACACCGGGGAGCTGTTTTTT	CATSDSLTGLYTGELFF
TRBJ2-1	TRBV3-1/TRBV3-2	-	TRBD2	TGTGCCAGCAGCCAATTGGTAGCGGGCTCGAACAATGAGCAGTTCTTC	CASSQLVAGSNNEQFF
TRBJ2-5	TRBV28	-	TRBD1	TGTGCCAGCAGTTTATTAGGGACAGGGTACCAAGAGACCCAGTACTTC	CASSLLGTGYQETQYF
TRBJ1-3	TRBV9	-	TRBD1	TGTGCCAGCAGCACCCGGACAGGTCCTAACTCTGGAAACACCATATATTTT	CASSTRTGPNSGNTIYF
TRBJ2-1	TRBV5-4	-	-	TGTGCCAGCAGCTTGGCCGGTGGGGGCAGTTACAATGAGCAGTTCTTC	CASSLAGGGSYNEQFF
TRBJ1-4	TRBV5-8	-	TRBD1	TGTGCCAGCAGCCGGGGACAGGGTACCAATGAAAAACTGTTTTTT	CASSRGQGTNEKLFF
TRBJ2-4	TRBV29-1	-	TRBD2	TGCAGCGTCGGACTAGCGGGAGGTAACATTCAGTACTTC	CSVGLAGGNIQYF
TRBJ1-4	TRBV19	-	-	TGTGCCAGTAGTATCACACATGAAAAACTGTTTTTT	CASSITHEKLFF
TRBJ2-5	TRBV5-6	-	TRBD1	TGTGCCAGCAGCTGGTGGACAGGGGGGGAGACCCAGTACTTC	CASSWWTGGETQYF
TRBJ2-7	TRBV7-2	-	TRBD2	TGTGCCAGCAGCTTTGCGGGAGGGCTTTTCTACGAGCAGTACTTC	CASSFAGGLFYEQYF
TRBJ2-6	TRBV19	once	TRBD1	TGTGCCAGTAGGGACAGGGTATCTGGGGCCAACGTCCTGACTTTC	CASRDRVSGANVLTF
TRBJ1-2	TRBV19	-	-	TGTGCCAGTAGTCGCCAGGGGACGGGCAACTATGGCTACACCTTC	CASSRQGTGNYGYTF
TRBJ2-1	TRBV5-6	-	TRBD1	TGTGCCAGCAGCTGGGGACAGGGGAACTACAATGAGCAGTTCTTC	CASSWGQGNYNEQFF
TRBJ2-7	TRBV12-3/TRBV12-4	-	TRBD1	TGTGCCAGCGGGGACAGGCCCCACGAGCAGTACTTC	CASGDRPHEQYF
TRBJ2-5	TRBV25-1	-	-	TGTGCCAGCAGTGAATATCGGGCAGGGGATGGGGAGACCCAGTACTTC	CASSEYRAGDGETQYF